This T cell receptor (beta chain) appears in the sequencing data of a study of shared clonotypes between healthy human individuals. The CDR3 totals 12 residues. Between the trimmed V and J ends, which lost 3 bases and 4 bases, there was a span of 5 bases. Germline V gene sequence: CDR1 SGHDN, CDR2 FVKESK. It was about 180 ng DNA, approximately 28,000 T cell genomes, that sorted-subset replicate PCRs used. Sequencing used immunoSEQ multiplex PCR; TCRdb keeps in-frame clones, though not all of them. The table has a few million clones, more than 80% seen once; the top ten hold about 0.13%. The sequence came from a man aged 18 to 30 in good health. The sequenced sample was naive CD4+ T cells sorted from blood. Subset in this sample: CD45RA+ positively selected. The chain is built from TRBV14 and TRBJ2-3; D gene ambiguous. DNA for the CDR3: TGTGCCAGCAGCCAGGGCCCAGATACGCAGTATTTT. This codes for CASSQGPDTQYF.